The text below deals with one T cell receptor (beta chain). This sample is part of a study of blood T cell repertoires in COVID-19. Authors' methods: It was from reference gene primer amplification that nucleated cell counts were estimated. Sequencing was performed with immunoSEQ multiplex PCR; in TCRdb, only in-frame clones are kept and a portion is missing. Clone size and V and J calls were adopted from that table, with D and trimming inferred from the DNA. Among about 300,000 clones listed, over 75% were seen once. The age range of participants was about 18 to 100 years, with residence in 20 to 25 US areas. In assigning cohorts, the study relied on participant-reported clinical history. This CDR3 has 14 residues. Deletions cut 3 bases from V and 5 bases from J, with 13 bases between. The germline CDR1 and CDR2 sequences are MDHEN and SYDVKM.

The clonotype originates from a man aged 25-40 years who had recovered from COVID-19. Sequenced input: PBMCs or T cells enriched from blood (not recorded which). V and J are TRBV28 and TRBJ1-1, with D perhaps TRBD1 (6 bases). Written as DNA, the CDR3 is TGTGCCAGCAGTTTGGGGGACATGAGAACTGAAGCTTTCTTT. As protein: CASSLGDMRTEAFF. The full variable domain, rest sourced from reference TRBV28 and TRBJ1-1, is DVKVTQSSRYLVKRTGEKVFLECVQDMDHENMFWYRQDPGLGLRLIYFSYDVKMKEKGDIPEGYSVSREKKERFSLILESASTNQTSMYLCASSLGDMRTEAFFGQGTRLTVV.